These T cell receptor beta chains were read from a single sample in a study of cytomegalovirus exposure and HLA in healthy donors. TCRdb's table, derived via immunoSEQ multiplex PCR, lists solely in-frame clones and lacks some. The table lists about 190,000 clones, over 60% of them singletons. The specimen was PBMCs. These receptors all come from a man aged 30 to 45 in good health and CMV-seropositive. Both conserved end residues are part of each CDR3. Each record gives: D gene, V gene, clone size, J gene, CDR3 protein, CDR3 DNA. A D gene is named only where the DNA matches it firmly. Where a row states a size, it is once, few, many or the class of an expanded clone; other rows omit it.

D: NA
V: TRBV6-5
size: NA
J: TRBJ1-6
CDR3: CASSYSRTANNSPLHF
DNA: TGTGCCAGCAGTTACTCCCGGACAGCGAATAATTCACCCCTCCACTTT

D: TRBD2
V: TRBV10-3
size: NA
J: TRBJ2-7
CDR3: CAISESKTSGIYEQYF
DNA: TGTGCCATCAGTGAGTCTAAGACTAGCGGGATCTACGAGCAGTACTTC

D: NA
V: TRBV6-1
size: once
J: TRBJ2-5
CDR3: CASVLEGGWETQYF
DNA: TGTGCCAGCGTGCTTGAGGGGGGGTGGGAGACCCAGTACTTC

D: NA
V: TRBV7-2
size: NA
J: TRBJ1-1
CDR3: CASSLTHRNTEAFF
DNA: TGTGCCAGCAGCTTAACCCACAGGAACACTGAAGCTTTCTTT

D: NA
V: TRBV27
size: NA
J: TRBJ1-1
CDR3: CASSRDWGGTEAFF
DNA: TGTGCCAGCAGTCGGGACTGGGGGGGCACTGAAGCTTTCTTT

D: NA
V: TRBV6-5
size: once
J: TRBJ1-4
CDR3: CASKGGLDEKLFF
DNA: TGTGCCAGCAAAGGGGGTTTAGATGAAAAACTGTTTTTT

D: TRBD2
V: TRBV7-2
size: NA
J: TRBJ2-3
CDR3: CASPRTSGVGADTQYF
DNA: TGTGCCAGTCCGAGGACTAGCGGGGTTGGAGCAGATACGCAGTATTTT

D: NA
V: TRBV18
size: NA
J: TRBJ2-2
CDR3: CASSHSSGYTGELFF
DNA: TGTGCCAGCTCACACAGTAGCGGTTACACCGGGGAGCTGTTTTTT

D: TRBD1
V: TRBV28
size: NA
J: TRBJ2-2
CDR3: CASSSRDRTFNTGELFF
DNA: TGTGCCAGCAGTTCCCGGGACAGGACTTTTAACACCGGGGAGCTGTTTTTT

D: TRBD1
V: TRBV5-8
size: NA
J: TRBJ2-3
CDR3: CASSLGRGQGVTDTQYF
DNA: TGTGCCAGCAGCTTGGGTCGGGGACAGGGGGTCACAGATACGCAGTATTTT

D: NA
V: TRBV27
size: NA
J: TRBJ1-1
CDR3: CASSLWGRGAEAFF
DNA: TGTGCCAGCAGTTTATGGGGGAGGGGGGCTGAAGCTTTCTTT

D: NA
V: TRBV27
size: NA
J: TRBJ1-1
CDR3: CASGPFVRGTEAFF
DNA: TGTGCCAGCGGCCCCTTCGTTAGGGGCACTGAAGCTTTCTTT

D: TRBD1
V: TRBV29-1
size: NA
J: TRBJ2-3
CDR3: CSVPGQGSEVTDTQYF
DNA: TGCAGCGTCCCGGGACAGGGGAGTGAGGTAACAGATACGCAGTATTTT

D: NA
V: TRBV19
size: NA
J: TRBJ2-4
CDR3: CASRQRDINIQYF
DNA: TGTGCCAGTAGACAGAGAGATATTAACATTCAGTACTTC

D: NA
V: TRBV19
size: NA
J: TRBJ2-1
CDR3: CASRTPGGTYNEQFF
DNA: TGTGCCAGTCGGACCCCGGGCGGGACCTACAATGAGCAGTTCTTC

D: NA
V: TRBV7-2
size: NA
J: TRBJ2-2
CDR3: CASSLAAGTTGELFF
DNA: TGTGCCAGCAGCTTAGCGGCGGGAACCACCGGGGAGCTGTTTTTT

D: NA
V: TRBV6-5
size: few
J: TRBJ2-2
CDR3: CASSYSGALFF
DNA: TGTGCCAGCAGTTACTCGGGGGCGCTGTTTTTT

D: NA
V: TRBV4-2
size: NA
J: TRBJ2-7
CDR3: CASNQGQIYEQYF
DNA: TGTGCCAGCAACCAAGGACAGATTTACGAGCAGTACTTC

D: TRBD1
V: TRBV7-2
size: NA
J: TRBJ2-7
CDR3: CASSPGTGRHEQYF
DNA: TGTGCCAGCAGCCCGGGGACAGGGAGGCACGAGCAGTACTTC

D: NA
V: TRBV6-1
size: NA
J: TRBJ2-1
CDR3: CASSSADEQFF
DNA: TGTGCCAGCAGTTCGGCGGATGAGCAGTTCTTC

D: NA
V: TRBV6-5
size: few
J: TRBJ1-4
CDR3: CASSNRVGEKLFF
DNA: TGTGCCAGCAGCAACAGGGTTGGAGAAAAACTGTTTTTT

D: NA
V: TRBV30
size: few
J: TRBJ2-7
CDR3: CAWSRAGYSEQYF
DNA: TGTGCCTGGAGCCGAGCAGGGTACTCAGAGCAGTACTTC

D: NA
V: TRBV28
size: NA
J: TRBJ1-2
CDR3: CASSYRVNGNGYTF
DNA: TGTGCCAGCAGTTACAGGGTCAACGGCAATGGCTACACCTTC

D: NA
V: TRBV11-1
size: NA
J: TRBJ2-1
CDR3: CASSLGGWATFRNEQFF
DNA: TGTGCCAGCAGCTTAGGTGGTTGGGCGACATTTCGCAATGAGCAGTTCTTC

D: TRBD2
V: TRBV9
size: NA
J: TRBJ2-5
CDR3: CASSRTSGRQETQYF
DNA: TGTGCCAGCTCCAGGACTAGCGGACGGCAAGAGACCCAGTACTTC

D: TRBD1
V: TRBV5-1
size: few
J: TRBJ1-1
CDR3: CASSMPGQGTEAFF
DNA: TGCGCCAGCAGCATGCCGGGACAGGGCACTGAAGCTTTCTTT

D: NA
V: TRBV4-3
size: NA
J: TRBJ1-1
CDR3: CASSQVSGAEAFF
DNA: TGCGCCAGCAGCCAAGTTTCAGGGGCTGAAGCTTTCTTT

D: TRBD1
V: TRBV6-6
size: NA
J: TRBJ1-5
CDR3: CASSYGEQGSGPQHF
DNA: TGTGCCAGCAGTTACGGCGAACAGGGGAGTGGGCCCCAGCATTTT

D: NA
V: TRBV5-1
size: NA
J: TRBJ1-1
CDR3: CASSLAGRGEAFF
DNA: TGCGCCAGCAGCTTGGCCGGGAGAGGGGAAGCTTTCTTT

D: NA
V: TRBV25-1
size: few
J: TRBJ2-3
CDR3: CASSELGGVRTDTQYF
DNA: TGTGCCAGCAGTGAACTCGGGGGAGTACGGACAGATACGCAGTATTTT

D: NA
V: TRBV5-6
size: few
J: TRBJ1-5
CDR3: CASSLGGRGNQPQHF
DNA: TGTGCCAGCAGCTTGGGGGGGCGCGGCAATCAGCCCCAGCATTTT

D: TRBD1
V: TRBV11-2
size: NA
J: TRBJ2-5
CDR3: CASRKGQGARRSETQYF
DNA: TGTGCCAGCAGAAAGGGACAGGGGGCGCGTCGGTCAGAGACCCAGTACTTC

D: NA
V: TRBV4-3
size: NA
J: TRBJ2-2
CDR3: CASSQDLGGASTGELFF
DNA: TGCGCCAGCAGCCAAGATTTGGGGGGGGCGAGCACCGGGGAGCTGTTTTTT

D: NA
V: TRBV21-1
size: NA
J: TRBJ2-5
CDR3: CASTGVKETQYF
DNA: TGTGCCTCGACAGGGGTGAAAGAGACCCAGTACTTC

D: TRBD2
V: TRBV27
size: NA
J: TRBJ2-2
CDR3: CASRRGGTSGRAGELFF
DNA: TGTGCCAGCAGGCGGGGGGGGACTAGCGGGAGGGCCGGGGAGCTGTTTTTT

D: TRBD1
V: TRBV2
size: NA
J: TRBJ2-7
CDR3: CASSWTGQAYEQYF
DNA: TGTGCCAGCAGTTGGACAGGGCAGGCCTACGAGCAGTACTTC

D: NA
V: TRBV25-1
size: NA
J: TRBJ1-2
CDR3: CASRAGSFYGYTF
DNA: TGTGCCAGCAGAGCAGGGTCGTTCTATGGCTACACCTTC

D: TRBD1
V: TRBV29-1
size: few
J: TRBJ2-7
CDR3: CSVRGQARDREEF
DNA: TGCAGCGTTAGGGGCCAGGCCCGGGACAGGGAGGAATTC

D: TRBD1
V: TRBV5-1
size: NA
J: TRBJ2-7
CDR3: CASSTGQGYYEQYF
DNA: TGCGCCAGCAGCACAGGACAGGGTTACTACGAGCAGTACTTC

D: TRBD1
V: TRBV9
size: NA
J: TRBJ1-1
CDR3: CASSVGTGTSEAFF
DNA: TGTGCCAGCAGCGTAGGGACAGGGACGTCTGAAGCTTTCTTT

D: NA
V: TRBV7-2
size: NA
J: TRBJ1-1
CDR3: CASSPGRNTEAFF
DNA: TGTGCCAGCAGCCCTGGGAGGAACACTGAAGCTTTCTTT

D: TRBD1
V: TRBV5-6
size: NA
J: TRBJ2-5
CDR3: CASSLRAGGETQYF
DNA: TGTGCCAGCAGCTTGCGTGCAGGGGGTGAGACCCAGTACTTC

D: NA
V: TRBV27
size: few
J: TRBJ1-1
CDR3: CASSFFSGNTEAFF
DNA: TGTGCCAGCAGTTTCTTTTCGGGGAACACTGAAGCTTTCTTT

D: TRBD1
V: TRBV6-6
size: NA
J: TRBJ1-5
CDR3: CASRPTGAEQPQHF
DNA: TGTGCCAGCAGGCCCACAGGGGCGGAACAGCCCCAGCATTTT

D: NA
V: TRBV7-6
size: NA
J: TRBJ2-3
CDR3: CASSLRGGNLPGTDTQYF
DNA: TGTGCCAGCAGCTTGAGAGGGGGAAATCTACCTGGCACAGATACGCAGTATTTT

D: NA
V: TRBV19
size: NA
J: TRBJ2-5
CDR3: CASSTRTGYQETQYF
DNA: TGTGCCAGTAGTACCCGGACGGGGTACCAAGAGACCCAGTACTTC